Below are 24 T cell receptor beta chains sequenced from a single sample in a study of blood T cell repertoires in COVID-19. This table comes from immunoSEQ multiplex PCR, and its TCRdb copy is limited to in-frame clones, with some not included. In the table there are around 450,000 clones, around 90% of which are singletons. Input material: PBMCs or T cells enriched from blood (not recorded which). These receptors were collected from a young man who had recovered from COVID-19.

The rearrangement links TRBV4-1 to TRBJ2-3; D is uncertain. Germline CDR1 and CDR2: MGHRA and YSYEKL. The V end was cut by 4 bases, the J end by 6 bases, with 8 bases between. The CDR3 totals 12 residues. The CDR3 DNA sequence: TGCGCCAGCAGCCGAGCGTCGGATACGCAGTATTTT. This encodes CASSRASDTQYF.

The genes are TRBV5-4 and TRBJ2-3; D perhaps matches TRBD1 (7 bases). Deletions cut 7 bases from V and 10 bases from J, with 19 bases between. Germline V lookup: CDR1 SGHNT, CDR2 YYREEE (reference sequence). The CDR3 loop spans 13 amino acids. The CDR3 sequence: CASGSQGGSAQYF. The CDR3 coding sequence is TGTGCCAGCGGATCCCAGGGGGGTTCAGCGCAGTATTTT.

This chain links TRBV9 with TRBJ1-2; 8 positions agree with TRBD1. The V and J ends lost 3 bases and 4 bases, in that order; junction bases with no gene match: 11. The CDR3 runs 16 residues. Germline CDR1 and CDR2: SGDLS and YYNGEE. Here the CDR3 reads CASSGRLDRGSYGYTF. In DNA, the CDR3 is TGTGCCAGCAGCGGAAGGCTCGACAGGGGTTCCTATGGCTACACCTTC.

This clone was counted a single time. The genes are TRBV27 and TRBJ2-1; weak D call: TRBD2 (6 bases). Trimming stripped 8 bases from V and 7 bases from J, with 15 bases between. CDR3 length: 13 amino acids. CDR1 is MNHEY, CDR2 SMNVEV, per germline (reference sequence). The CDR3 spells CASWRAGLNEQFF. The CDR3 DNA follows: TGTGCCAGCTGGAGGGCCGGGCTAAATGAGCAGTTCTTC.

V usage is TRBV25-1 and J usage is TRBJ2-7; no reliable D call. CDR3 size: 11 residues. V was trimmed by 4 bases and J by 3 bases, leaving 4 bases between them. Looked up from germline, CDR1 is MGHDK and CDR2 is SYGVNS. As DNA, the CDR3 is TGTGCCAGCAGTGTCAGCTACGAGCAGTACTTC. This gives the protein CASSVSYEQYF.

The V gene is TRBV6-5, the J gene TRBJ2-3, with TRBD2 as a possible D gene (5 bases). Between the trimmed V and J ends, which lost 7 bases and 2 bases, there was a span of 10 bases. Per germline, CDR1 MNHEY and CDR2 SVGAGI. The CDR3 extends over 13 amino acids. The CDR3 sequence is CASTRDFTDTQYF. CDR3 DNA sequence: TGTGCCAGCACTCGGGATTTCACAGATACGCAGTATTTT.

This chain links TRBV11-2 with TRBJ1-3; D unresolved. V lost 0 bases, J lost 5 bases, and 11 bases lay in between. The CDR3 spans 15 residues. Germline CDR1 reads SGHAT; CDR2 reads FQNNGV. The CDR3 bases are TGTGCCAGCAGCTTAGATTACGGGAGTCGAAACACCATATATTTT. It yields the protein CASSLDYGSRNTIYF.

V is TRBV25-1 and J is TRBJ1-4; D remains unclear. Per the germline V gene, CDR1 is MGHDK and CDR2 is SYGVNS. V gave up 6 bases and J gave up 5 bases, with 10 bases separating them. This CDR3 has 13 residues. CDR3 sequence reads: CASRGRENEKLFF. For the CDR3, the DNA is TGTGCCAGCAGAGGGAGGGAAAATGAAAAACTGTTTTTT.

The J gene is TRBJ1-5, the V gene TRBV5-4; D might be TRBD1 (6 bases). Germline values: CDR1 SGHNT, CDR2 YYREEE (reference sequence). The CDR3 spans 12 residues. V lost 4 bases and J 7 bases, leaving 9 bases between the germline ends. CDR3 in DNA: TGTGCCAGCAGCCTGGACAGCCAGCCCCAGCATTTT. It translates to CASSLDSQPQHF.

The chain is built from TRBV19 and TRBJ2-1; 8 positions match TRBD1. The CDR3 sequence is 15 residues long. From germline, CDR1 is LNHDA and CDR2 SQIVND (reference sequence). The V gene end was trimmed by 6 bases and the J gene end by 8 bases; junction bases not matched to a gene: 12. CDR3 in DNA: TGTGCCAGTAGAGGGAGGACAGGGAGTAAGGATGAGCAGTTCTTC. Protein product: CASRGRTGSKDEQFF.

This chain connects TRBV28 to TRBJ2-7, with D uncertain. The CDR3 is 12 amino acids. V shed 7 bases and J shed 3 bases, with 10 bases lying between them. The V gene's germline CDR1 is MDHEN and CDR2 SYDVKM. CDR3 amino acids: CASKSSNYEQYF. The CDR3 nucleotides are TGTGCCAGCAAATCCAGTAACTACGAGCAGTACTTC.

The gene calls are TRBV4-1 and TRBJ1-4; D not certain. Germline loops: CDR1 MGHRA, CDR2 YSYEKL. The length of the CDR3 is 15 residues. V gave up 0 bases and J gave up 7 bases, with 12 bases separating them. CDR3 residues: CASSQDGGRGEKLFF. The CDR3, as DNA: TGCGCCAGCAGCCAAGATGGAGGTCGGGGTGAAAAACTGTTTTTT.

This chain connects TRBV7-9 to TRBJ2-3; D remains ambiguous. V shed 0 bases and J shed 0 bases, with 7 bases lying between them. The CDR3 is 15 residues long. In germline, CDR1 is SEHNR, CDR2 FQNEAQ (reference sequence). The CDR3 DNA reads TGTGCCAGCAGCTTAGCTTTAATTAGCACAGATACGCAGTATTTT. It yields the protein CASSLALISTDTQYF.

This rearrangement joins TRBV10-1 to TRBJ1-6, with D perhaps matching TRBD1 (6 bases). This CDR3 contains 14 residues. The germline gives CDR1 WNHNN, CDR2 SYGVQD (reference sequence). V was cut by 6 bases and J by 5 bases, with 11 bases left in between. The CDR3 sequence: CASSRQADNSPLHF. CDR3 coding DNA: TGCGCCAGCAGCCGACAGGCGGATAATTCACCCCTCCACTTT.

The V and J genes are TRBV5-1 and TRBJ1-3; the D gene is possibly TRBD1 (5 bases). The CDR3 is made up of 15 amino acids. Trimming took 4 bases from V and 8 from J, leaving 19 bases between them. Germline CDR1 and CDR2: SGHRS and YFSETQ. The CDR3 sequence: CASSRTLGEEDTIYF. CDR3 nucleotide sequence: TGCGCCAGCAGCCGAACCCTAGGGGAAGAAGACACCATATATTTT.

This chain links TRBV2 with TRBJ2-5; 11 bases agree with TRBD2. Germline values: CDR1 SNHLY, CDR2 FYNNEI. CDR3 length: 15 residues. The junction had 6 bases not matched to a gene; V was cut back by 5 bases and J by 4 bases. For the CDR3, the DNA is TGTGCCAGCAGTTATACTAGCGGGGGTGGAGAGACCCAGTACTTC. This gives the protein CASSYTSGGGETQYF.

The V gene is TRBV27, the J gene TRBJ2-1, with D perhaps TRBD2 (5 bases). The V gene's germline CDR1 is MNHEY and CDR2 SMNVEV (reference sequence). This CDR3 region has 15 residues. V gave up 4 bases and J gave up 4 bases, with 14 bases separating them. Here the CDR3 DNA reads TGTGCCAGCAGTTATGAGGGAGCTATATACAATGAGCAGTTCTTC. Its translation is CASSYEGAIYNEQFF.

The J gene is TRBJ2-7, the V gene TRBV7-8; 7 bases map to TRBD1. Germline CDR1 and CDR2: SGHVS and FQNEAQ. The CDR3 loop spans 14 amino acids. Losses at the gene ends were 7 bases for V and 3 bases for J; bases not matched to a gene: 9. The CDR3 protein is CASILGDSFYEQYF. As DNA, the CDR3 is TGTGCCAGCATACTGGGGGACAGCTTCTACGAGCAGTACTTC.

In its sample, this clone was seen once. The chain recombines TRBV7-8 with TRBJ1-2, with D unclear. Trimming removed 1 base from V and 5 bases from J, with 8 bases in between. The CDR3 has 13 amino acids. Germline lookup yields CDR1 SGHVS and CDR2 FQNEAQ. The CDR3 loop is CASSLEYRYGYTF. DNA for the CDR3: TGTGCCAGCAGCTTAGAGTACAGATATGGCTACACCTTC. Variable domain in full (rest from reference TRBV7-8 and TRBJ1-2): GAGVSQSPRYKVAKRGQDVALRCDPISGHVSLFWYQQALGQGPEFLTYFQNEAQLDKSGLPSDRFFAERPEGSVSTLKIQRTQQEDSAVYLCASSLEYRYGYTFGSGTRLTVV.

The genes are TRBV15 and TRBJ1-4, with D possibly being TRBD1 (6 bases). CDR3 length: 15 residues. The germline gives CDR1 LNHNV, CDR2 YYDKDF (reference sequence). The V end was cut by 2 bases, the J end by 3 bases, with 10 bases between. The CDR3, as DNA: TGTGCCACCAGCAGAACAGGGCGCCCTAATGAAAAACTGTTTTTT. Its protein product is CATSRTGRPNEKLFF.

The chain is built from TRBV20-1 and TRBJ2-3; the D gene is possibly TRBD2 (5 bases). V lost 6 bases to trimming and J lost 3 bases, with 7 bases between them. CDR1 is DFQATT and CDR2 is SNEGSKA in the germline V gene (reference sequence). The CDR3 has 11 amino acids. CDR3 loop: CSAGSTDTQYF. The CDR3 nucleotides are TGCAGTGCGGGGAGTACAGATACGCAGTATTTT.

The chain links TRBV27 to TRBJ1-5; possible D gene TRBD1, 6 bases. V lost 2 bases, J lost 4 bases, and 9 bases lay in between. CDR1 and CDR2 from the germline V gene are MNHEY and SMNVEV (reference sequence). CDR3 length: 14 amino acids. The CDR3 nucleotides are TGTGCCAGCAGTTTACAGGGGAGTAATCAGCCCCAGCATTTT. This sequence encodes CASSLQGSNQPQHF.

This chain joins TRBV6-2 or TRBV6-3 and TRBJ1-5; the D is unclear. Looked up from germline, CDR1 is MNHEY and CDR2 is SVGEGT. Trimming cost V 5 bases and J 2 bases, with 13 bases left between them. The CDR3 spans 15 residues. CDR3 amino acids: CASSPLPLGNQPQHF. CDR3 bases: TGTGCCAGCAGTCCCTTACCACTTGGCAATCAGCCCCAGCATTTT.

In this sample, this clone turned up a few times. J is TRBJ1-6 and V is TRBV10-2; 8 nucleotides align to TRBD1. The trim removed 4 bases at V and 9 bases at J, leaving 2 bases unmatched. The CDR3 consists of 13 residues. From germline, CDR1 is WSHSY and CDR2 SAAADI. The CDR3 DNA follows: TGCGCCAGCAGTGGACAGGGGACTTCACCCCTCCACTTT. It yields the protein CASSGQGTSPLHF.